A single T cell receptor beta chain is shown here with its context. Antigen unknown. Germline V gene sequence: CDR1 MNHNS, CDR2 SASEGT. The V and J ends lost 4 bases and 6 bases respectively, with 22 bases between them. This CDR3 spans 17 amino acids. The data were produced by immunoSEQ multiplex PCR, yet TCRdb's version contains in-frame clones alone and is incomplete. The sample includes 40,000 to 55,000 clones, approximately 88% of them seen just once. These data belong to a study of cytomegalovirus exposure and HLA in healthy donors. The study's findings and limits: Generally TCR sequences proved uncommon, though certain public TCRs appeared in numerous donors. Listed as cytomegalovirus-associated were 150 to 200 TCR beta chains.

This sequence originates from a woman in her twenties or thirties in good health and CMV-seronegative. V gene TRBV6-1 combines with J gene TRBJ2-1; tentative D call: TRBD1 (5 bases). Sequences were obtained from PBMCs. The CDR3 is CASSVQHRGHQGNEQFF. As DNA, the CDR3 is TGTGCCAGCAGTGTCCAGCATAGGGGCCACCAGGGCAATGAGCAGTTCTTC.